One and the same sample provided the 20 T cell receptor beta chains below, sequenced in a study of T cell repertoires in cytomegalovirus infection. Using its own MiXCR run on the reads, TCRdb lists one record per CDR3 protein. Of some 390,000 distinct CDR3 sequences listed, around 18% are singletons. Sequenced material: PBMCs. These receptor sequences come from a human donor in good health (CMV status not recorded). Some clones in this sample may be carry-over from other donors' samples.

This clonotype was counted only a few times. This chain links TRBV19 with TRBJ1-5; tentative D call: TRBD1 (6 bases). V was pared by 6 bases and J by 7 bases, with 16 bases between. In germline, CDR1 is LNHDA, CDR2 SQIVND (reference sequence). The CDR3 contains 14 residues. In DNA, the CDR3 is TGTGCCAGTAGCGTGAGGACAGCGCCCCAGCCCCAGCATTTT. It encodes CASSVRTAPQPQHF.

This clonotype was seen many times. V is TRBV6-6 and J is TRBJ2-7; TRBD1 agrees at 8 bases. The CDR3 sequence is 15 residues long. The ends lost 6 bases at V and 1 base at J; junction bases unmatched: 8. Looked up from germline, CDR1 is MNHNY and CDR2 is SVGAGI (reference sequence). CDR3 DNA sequence: TGTGCCAGCAGGGTGGGACAGGCCTTATCCTACGAGCAGTACTTC. As protein: CASRVGQALSYEQYF.

This chain uses TRBV5-6 with TRBJ2-7, with 11 nucleotides matching TRBD2. The V segment lost 4 bases and the J segment 3 bases; nucleotides outside the gene matches: 6. Germline CDR1 and CDR2: SGHDT and YYEEEE. CDR3 length equals 15 residues. CDR3 nucleotides: TGTGCCAGCAGCCCGGGGACTAGCGGAAACTACGAGCAGTACTTC. Translating gives CASSPGTSGNYEQYF.

The chain uses TRBV7-9 and TRBJ2-7, with D possibly being TRBD1 (5 bases). V lost 0 bases and J 7 bases, leaving 13 bases between the germline ends. The germline CDR1 and CDR2 sequences are SEHNR and FQNEAQ (reference sequence). CDR3 length: 14 amino acids. CDR3 amino acids: CASSLAPGRTEQYF. CDR3 DNA: TGTGCCAGCAGCTTAGCCCCGGGCCGGACAGAGCAGTACTTC. Using reference TRBV7-9 and TRBJ2-7 for the parts outside the CDR3, the full variable domain is DTGVSQNPRHKITKRGQNVTFRCDPISEHNRLYWYRQTLGQGPEFLTYFQNEAQLEKSRLLSDRFSAERPKGSFSTLEIQRTEQGDSAMYLCASSLAPGRTEQYFGPGTRLTVT.

At least ten counts were recorded for this clonotype. The gene calls are TRBV7-2 and TRBJ1-1; 7 nucleotides line up with TRBD1. CDR3 length: 15 amino acids. Per germline, CDR1 SGHTA and CDR2 FQGNSA. J was trimmed by 5 bases and V by 5 bases; bases with no gene match: 11. CDR3 loop: CASSPLTGMRTEAFF. The CDR3, as DNA: TGTGCCAGCAGCCCCCTGACAGGGATGAGGACTGAAGCTTTCTTT.

This clonotype was picked up many times. The rearrangement joins TRBV7-2 to TRBJ2-1; D is unresolved. V was clipped by 3 bases and J by 4 bases, with 7 bases between them. The germline gives CDR1 SGHTA, CDR2 FQGNSA. The CDR3 covers 13 residues. CDR3: CASSLQVYNEQFF. The CDR3 coding sequence is TGTGCCAGCAGCTTGCAGGTTTACAATGAGCAGTTCTTC.

This clonotype was picked up many times. The chain employs TRBV28 and TRBJ1-2; D not resolved. V shed 6 bases and J shed 2 bases, with 16 bases lying between them. Per germline, CDR1 MDHEN and CDR2 SYDVKM. The length of the CDR3 is 15 residues. CDR3 nucleotide sequence: TGTGCCAGCAGACAACCCGGACGTCCGAACTATGGCTACACCTTC. Translating gives CASRQPGRPNYGYTF.

The gene calls are TRBV20-1 and TRBJ1-2; 7 nucleotides match TRBD1. In germline, CDR1 is DFQATT, CDR2 SNEGSKA (reference sequence). The junction had 5 bases not matched to a gene; V was cut back by 3 bases and J by 4 bases. This CDR3 is 13 amino acids long. The CDR3 reads CSARRQGRYGYTF. The CDR3 DNA follows: TGCAGTGCTAGGAGACAGGGCCGCTATGGCTACACCTTC.

This clonotype was seen only a few times. This chain joins TRBV27 and TRBJ1-4; no firm D call. In germline, CDR1 is MNHEY, CDR2 SMNVEV (reference sequence). V lost 5 bases, J lost 6 bases, and 10 bases lay in between. The CDR3 runs 13 residues. For the CDR3, the DNA is TGTGCCAGCAGTCGAACTTGGGATGAAAAACTGTTTTTT. This sequence encodes CASSRTWDEKLFF.

The sample holds many counts of this clonotype. This chain connects TRBV7-8 to TRBJ2-7; 10 bases agree with TRBD1. Germline V gene sequence: CDR1 SGHVS, CDR2 FQNEAQ. Unmatched junction bases numbered 1, after V lost 2 bases and J lost 3 bases. The CDR3 spans 14 residues. In nucleotides, the CDR3 is TGTGCCAGCAGCTTAAGGGACAGGGGCTACGAGCAGTACTTC. Its protein is CASSLRDRGYEQYF.

Many counts were recorded for this clonotype. The gene calls are TRBV7-8 and TRBJ2-7; no definite D call. Germline loops: CDR1 SGHVS, CDR2 FQNEAQ. This CDR3 has 11 amino acids. With 5 bases removed from V and 5 bases from J, the gap between germline ends came to 7 bases. The CDR3 loop is CASSNRNEQYF. The CDR3 region has the DNA TGTGCCAGCAGCAACCGCAACGAGCAGTACTTC.

This clonotype was counted only a few times. The chain has TRBV7-9 and TRBJ1-2, with 7 bases fitting TRBD1. CDR1 and CDR2 (germline): SEHNR, FQNEAQ (reference sequence). After removal of 0 bases from V and 7 bases from J, the junction contained 5 bases not matched to a gene. The CDR3 sequence is 14 residues long. The CDR3 DNA is TGTGCCAGCAGCTTAGCAGGGGGCGAATTTGGCTACACCTTC. It encodes CASSLAGGEFGYTF.

The rearrangement joins TRBV12-3 or TRBV12-4 to TRBJ2-1, with 14 nucleotides matching TRBD2. Losses at the gene ends were 5 bases for V and 7 bases for J; bases not matched to a gene: 7. The CDR3 spans 16 residues. The CDR3 DNA follows: TGTGCCAGCAGTATACTAGGGACTAGCGGGAGAAATGAGCAGTTCTTC. Protein product: CASSILGTSGRNEQFF.

J is TRBJ2-3 and V is TRBV6-1; 7 bases map to TRBD2. Germline V gene lookup returns CDR1 MNHNS and CDR2 SASEGT. V gave up 7 bases and J gave up 4 bases; unmatched junction bases: 8. The CDR3 contains 14 residues. In DNA form, the CDR3 reads TGTGCCAGCACCCAAGGGACTACCTCAGATACGCAGTATTTT. It codes for CASTQGTTSDTQYF.

This clonotype was detected once. This chain connects TRBV7-9 to TRBJ1-3; D not resolved. From germline, CDR1 is SEHNR and CDR2 FQNEAQ (reference sequence). The length of the CDR3 is 13 residues. Between the trimmed V and J ends, which lost 6 bases and 2 bases, there was a span of 8 bases. CDR3 sequence reads: CASRSEAGNTIYF. In nucleotides, the CDR3 is TGTGCCAGCAGGTCGGAGGCTGGAAACACCATATATTTT.

The chain links TRBV12-3 or TRBV12-4 to TRBJ2-1; D call uncertain. V lost 5 bases and J 0 bases, leaving 11 bases between the germline ends. The CDR3 spans 15 residues. CDR3 loop: CASSPTVSSYNEQFF. The CDR3 coding sequence is TGTGCCAGCAGTCCGACGGTTAGCTCCTACAATGAGCAGTTCTTC.

V and J are TRBV7-9 and TRBJ2-5, with D possibly being TRBD2 (6 bases). The CDR3 sequence is 15 residues long. Trimming left V 5 bases short and J 5 bases short, with 18 bases between. Germline V gene sequence: CDR1 SEHNR, CDR2 FQNEAQ (reference sequence). Here the CDR3 reads CASSPLSGDGETQYF. The CDR3 DNA reads TGTGCCAGCAGCCCACTCTCGGGAGATGGTGAGACCCAGTACTTC. Full variable domain (remainder filled in from reference TRBV7-9 and TRBJ2-5): DTGVSQNPRHKITKRGQNVTFRCDPISEHNRLYWYRQTLGQGPEFLTYFQNEAQLEKSRLLSDRFSAERPKGSFSTLEIQRTEQGDSAMYLCASSPLSGDGETQYFGPGTRLLVL.

The V gene is TRBV7-9, the J gene TRBJ2-5; 7 nucleotides match TRBD2. Germline CDR1 and CDR2: SEHNR and FQNEAQ (reference sequence). The CDR3 length is 15 residues. The J segment lost 1 base and the V segment lost 8 bases, leaving 10 bases of the junction unmatched. Here the CDR3 DNA reads TGTGCCAGCCGCCGGTCTCTAGCGGCCCAAGAGACCCAGTACTTC. Its translation is CASRRSLAAQETQYF.

This clonotype was detected only a few times. The genes are TRBV5-1 and TRBJ1-1; D remains unclear. Trimming left V 4 bases short and J 1 base short, with 14 bases between. The CDR3 contains 15 residues. Germline-derived CDR1 and CDR2 are SGHRS and YFSETQ. CDR3 in DNA: TGCGCCAGCAGCCCCCGCCCCTCCCAGAACACTGAAGCTTTCTTT. The encoded protein is CASSPRPSQNTEAFF.

This chain connects TRBV19 to TRBJ1-5, with 7 nucleotides matching TRBD1. Germline-derived CDR1 and CDR2 are LNHDA and SQIVND (reference sequence). The CDR3 extends over 14 amino acids. V was clipped by 4 bases and J by 8 bases; unmatched bases: 8. CDR3 sequence (DNA): TGTGCCAGTAGTAACGAAGACAGGGTTGAGCCCCAGCATTTT. It codes for CASSNEDRVEPQHF.